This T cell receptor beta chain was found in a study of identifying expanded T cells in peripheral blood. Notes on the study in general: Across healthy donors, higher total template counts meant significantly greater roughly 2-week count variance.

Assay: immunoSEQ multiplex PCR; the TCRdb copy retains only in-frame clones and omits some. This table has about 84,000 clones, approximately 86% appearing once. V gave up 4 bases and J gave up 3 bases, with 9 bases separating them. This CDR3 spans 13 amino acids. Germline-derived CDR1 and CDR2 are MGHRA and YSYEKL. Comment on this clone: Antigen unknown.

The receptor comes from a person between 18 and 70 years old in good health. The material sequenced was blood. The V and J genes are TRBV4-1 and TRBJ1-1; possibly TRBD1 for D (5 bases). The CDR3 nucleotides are TGCGCCAGCAGCCCACGAGGGGACACTGAAGCTTTCTTT. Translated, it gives CASSPRGDTEAFF.